The next 19 T cell receptor beta chains were all read from a single sample in a study of a mutant IDH1 vaccine in newly diagnosed glioma. The time point: week 23, last vaccination. Vaccinated patients received 300 ug of mutant IDH1 20-mer peptide per dose, with topical imiquimod. No antigen has been assigned to these receptors. Sequenced by immunoSEQ multiplex PCR; TCRdb stores in-frame clones only, minus some. The sample consists of 58,000 or so clones, over 70% of them appearing once. This sample comprised PBMCs, obtained from a glioma patient whose treatment included an IDH1 peptide vaccine. The receptors come from a man in his forties with glioma.

V is TRBV27 and J is TRBJ1-1, with D unresolved. This CDR3 comprises 14 residues. Per the germline V gene, CDR1 is MNHEY and CDR2 is SMNVEV (reference sequence). V dropped 6 bases and J dropped 2 bases, with 13 bases sitting between them. The chain's CDR3 is CASSPNTPNTEAFF. In nucleotides, the CDR3 is TGTGCCAGCAGCCCAAACACTCCAAACACTGAAGCTTTCTTT.

This chain uses TRBV5-5 with TRBJ1-1; tentative D call: TRBD1 (5 bases). Germline V lookup: CDR1 SGHKS, CDR2 YYEKEE (reference sequence). The V gene lost 4 bases and the J gene lost 13 bases, with 14 bases spanning the gap. The CDR3 extends over 11 amino acids. The DNA of the CDR3 is TGTGCCAGCAGCGCTCCCGGGACTGATTTCTTT. Translating gives CASSAPGTDFF.

The CDR3 protein is CASSLGEDNQPQHF. In DNA, the CDR3 is TGCGCCAGCAGCTTGGGTGAGGATAATCAGCCCCAGCATTTT. This chain links TRBV5-1 with TRBJ1-5; D unresolved. The CDR3 totals 14 residues. Per the germline V gene, CDR1 is SGHRS and CDR2 is YFSETQ. Trimming cost V 0 bases and J 4 bases, with 8 bases left between them.

The V call is TRBV19, the J call TRBJ1-1, with 7 bases lining up with TRBD1. The germline V gene has CDR1 LNHDA and CDR2 SQIVND (reference sequence). J was trimmed by 1 base and V by 5 bases; bases with no gene match: 4. The CDR3 runs 14 residues. The CDR3 nucleotides read TGTGCCAGTAGTCAGGGGACAGCGAACACTGAAGCTTTCTTT. This translates into CASSQGTANTEAFF. The full variable domain, completed using reference TRBV19 and TRBJ1-1, is DGGITQSPKYLFRKEGQNVTLSCEQNLNHDAMYWYRQDPGQGLRLIYYSQIVNDFQKGDIAEGYSVSREKKESFPLTVTSAQKNPTAFYLCASSQGTANTEAFFGQGTRLTVV.

The V gene is TRBV6-1, the J gene TRBJ2-3, with 13 bases that match TRBD2. The CDR3 covers 14 residues. Germline V gene data show CDR1 as MNHNS and CDR2 as SASEGT. V lost 6 bases to trimming and J lost 3 bases; unmatched junction nucleotides: 0. DNA of the CDR3: TGTGCCAGCAGGGGACTAGCGGGAACAGATACGCAGTATTTT. This sequence encodes CASRGLAGTDTQYF.

The chain joins TRBV18 to TRBJ2-5; weak D call: TRBD2 (5 bases). The V gene's germline CDR1 is KGHSH and CDR2 LQKENI. CDR3 size: 13 residues. Trimming stripped 2 bases from V and 2 bases from J, with 6 bases between. DNA of the CDR3: TGTGCCAGCTCACCAGGGAGTCAAGAGACCCAGTACTTC. This translates into CASSPGSQETQYF.

The CDR3 loop is CASSPRTSGGRELFF. DNA for the CDR3: TGTGCCAGTAGTCCCAGGACTAGCGGGGGCCGGGAGCTGTTTTTT. V and J are TRBV19 and TRBJ2-2; 13 bases line up with TRBD2. After removal of 5 bases from V and 9 bases from J, the junction contained 6 bases not matched to a gene. Germline V gene sequence: CDR1 LNHDA, CDR2 SQIVND (reference sequence). CDR3 length equals 15 residues.

J is TRBJ2-1 and V is TRBV7-8; 8 nucleotides match TRBD2. Trimming took 1 base from V and 9 from J; bases not matched to a gene: 14. CDR1 and CDR2 (germline): SGHVS, FQNEAQ. CDR3 length equals 17 residues. CDR3 DNA sequence: TGTGCCAGCAGCTTAGTACTGGGGAGCGGGAGATATGTTGAGCAGTTCTTC. It codes for CASSLVLGSGRYVEQFF.

This clone is a singleton in its sample. The CDR3 DNA sequence: TGTGCCAGCTCACCTGGTACGGGTGAAAAACTGTTTTTT. This translates into CASSPGTGEKLFF. The chain links TRBV18 to TRBJ1-4; D gene ambiguous. Germline CDR1 and CDR2: KGHSH and LQKENI. V dropped 3 bases and J dropped 7 bases, with 9 bases sitting between them. CDR3 length: 13 residues.

This clone was seen many times. This rearrangement joins TRBV7-2 to TRBJ1-1; possibly TRBD1 for D (6 bases). V lost 5 bases and J 6 bases, leaving 16 bases between the germline ends. Germline V CDR1 and CDR2: SGHTA, FQGNSA. This CDR3 is built from 14 residues. The CDR3 loop reads CASSPRGMGAEAFF. In DNA form, the CDR3 reads TGTGCCAGCAGCCCAAGGGGGATGGGGGCTGAAGCTTTCTTT.

V gene TRBV5-8 combines with J gene TRBJ2-1; no clear D. Germline V gene data show CDR1 as SGHTS and CDR2 as YDEGEE. Trimming pared 4 bases from V and 6 bases from J, leaving 11 bases between. This CDR3 spans 13 amino acids. The CDR3 DNA follows: TGTGCCAGCAGCCTTTTTAGGAGCAATGAGCAGTTCTTC. The encoded protein is CASSLFRSNEQFF.

This rearrangement joins TRBV25-1 to TRBJ2-6; D gene uncertain. The CDR3 has 13 residues. Germline CDR1 reads MGHDK; CDR2 reads SYGVNS. V lost 6 bases to trimming and J lost 0 bases, with 3 bases between them. CDR3 sequence reads: CASRTSGANVLTF. CDR3 DNA sequence: TGTGCCAGCAGGACCTCTGGGGCCAACGTCCTGACTTTC.

The gene calls are TRBV2 and TRBJ2-7; TRBD2 aligns across 12 bases. The germline CDR1 and CDR2 sequences are SNHLY and FYNNEI. The CDR3 is 18 amino acids. Trimming cost V 0 bases and J 5 bases; bases outside gene matches: 11. CDR3 sequence reads: CASSEALPGLAGNDEQYF. The CDR3 DNA reads as TGTGCCAGCAGTGAAGCGCTTCCCGGACTAGCGGGAAACGACGAGCAGTACTTC.

V usage is TRBV18 and J usage is TRBJ1-3, with a weak D call TRBD1 (5 bases). V shed 2 bases and J shed 0 bases, with 11 bases lying between them. CDR1 is KGHSH and CDR2 is LQKENI in the germline V gene. The CDR3 covers 16 residues. CDR3 coding DNA: TGTGCCAGCTCACCAAGCCAGGGCATCTCTGGAAACACCATATATTTT. Translating gives CASSPSQGISGNTIYF.

DNA for the CDR3: TGTGCCAGCAGTTTACTTGGGGCGGGGAGCGAGCAGTACTTC. Residues: CASSLLGAGSEQYF. The chain carries TRBV27 and TRBJ2-7; perhaps TRBD2 as D (6 bases). The CDR3 has 14 residues. The V end lost 2 bases, the J end lost 6 bases, and 14 bases lay between the germline ends. The germline CDR1 and CDR2 sequences are MNHEY and SMNVEV (reference sequence).

V is TRBV7-6 and J is TRBJ2-1; 8 bases fit TRBD1. V lost 1 base to trimming and J lost 4 bases; unmatched junction nucleotides: 6. CDR1 and CDR2 from the germline V gene are SGHVS and FNYEAQ. The CDR3 has 16 amino acids. CDR3 coding DNA: TGTGCCAGCAGCTTAGTAGGGCAGGGGGCTTACAATGAGCAGTTCTTC. Translating gives CASSLVGQGAYNEQFF.

This chain links TRBV7-9 with TRBJ2-1, with no clear D. The CDR3 totals 16 residues. Germline-derived CDR1 and CDR2 are SEHNR and FQNEAQ (reference sequence). Trimming removed 6 bases from V and 0 bases from J, with 15 bases in between. CDR3 DNA: TGTGCCAGCAGTAGAGTGCTTACAGCCTCCTACAATGAGCAGTTCTTC. Translation gives CASSRVLTASYNEQFF. The full variable domain, completed using reference TRBV7-9 and TRBJ2-1, is DTGVSQNPRHKITKRGQNVTFRCDPISEHNRLYWYRQTLGQGPEFLTYFQNEAQLEKSRLLSDRFSAERPKGSFSTLEIQRTEQGDSAMYLCASSRVLTASYNEQFFGPGTRLTVL.

V gene TRBV9 combines with J gene TRBJ2-3, with 7 bases that match TRBD2. The germline V gene has CDR1 SGDLS and CDR2 YYNGEE. With 4 bases clipped from V and 0 bases from J, the junction kept 5 bases outside the gene matches. The CDR3 is 15 residues long. The CDR3: CASSLSAGSTDTQYF. CDR3 DNA sequence: TGTGCCAGCAGCTTATCAGCGGGGAGCACAGATACGCAGTATTTT.

The DNA of the CDR3 is TGTGCCAGCAGCGTAGTTGGGGGGGGGACTGAAGCTTTCTTT. Translation: CASSVVGGGTEAFF. The rearrangement links TRBV9 to TRBJ1-1; maybe TRBD1 (5 bases). Germline V lookup: CDR1 SGDLS, CDR2 YYNGEE. The CDR3 is 14 residues long. V was shortened by 0 bases and J by 5 bases, with 11 bases between the two germline ends.